This T cell receptor (beta chain) is from a study of PD-L1 blockade in urothelial cancer. Study in general: Twenty-five of 29 patients were males with bladder-origin urothelial cancer. Patients had been given 0 to 3 earlier chemotherapy regimens.

Time point here: pretreatment peripheral blood. The CDR3 length is 16 residues. Germline V lookup: CDR1 SGHTA, CDR2 FQGNSA. The trim removed 4 bases at V and 7 bases at J, leaving 6 bases unmatched. The authors spiked synthetic TCR analog templates into each PCR. Method: immunoSEQ multiplex PCR; TCRdb's copy keeps in-frame clones and lacks some. The data contain just under 50,000 clones, approximately 79% of them seen just once; the ten biggest clones take up more than 3%. The J gene is TRBJ1-6, the V gene TRBV7-2; the match to TRBD1 covers 11 bases. The sequencing here drew on PBMCs, taken around atezolizumab (anti-PD-L1) treatment. The receptor was isolated from a man aged 65-85 years with urothelial cancer. The CDR3 coding sequence is TGTGCCAGCAGCTCACGGACAGGGGGCGGAAATTCACCCCTCCACTTT. Encoded protein: CASSSRTGGGNSPLHF.